This is a list of T cell receptor beta chains from one sample in a study of blood T cell repertoires in COVID-19. Clones were read by immunoSEQ multiplex PCR, and TCRdb kept only the in-frame ones, dropping some. The sample has about 250,000 clones, roughly 82% seen once. The sample consisted of peripheral blood. The source is a woman in her 70s with acute or convalescent COVID-19. CDR3s include the opening cysteine and the closing phenylalanine or tryptophan. Fields, in order: V gene, J gene, clone size, CDR3 protein. A clone size is listed for some rows: how often the clone was seen (once, few, many), or a class if it is expanded.

v_call: TRBV19
j_call: TRBJ2-3
clone_size: once
cdr3_aa: CASRDRGRTDTQYF

v_call: TRBV6-5
j_call: TRBJ1-2
clone_size: once
cdr3_aa: CASSTWGQGVYGYTF

v_call: TRBV4-1
j_call: TRBJ1-4
clone_size: -
cdr3_aa: CASSQGSRGPTNEKLFF

v_call: TRBV30
j_call: TRBJ1-5
clone_size: few
cdr3_aa: CAWESRGSQPQHF

v_call: TRBV5-1
j_call: TRBJ1-1
clone_size: -
cdr3_aa: CASSSGQGLNTEAFF

v_call: TRBV3-1/TRBV3-2
j_call: TRBJ1-2
clone_size: -
cdr3_aa: CASSRGQGYYGYTF

v_call: TRBV6-2/TRBV6-3
j_call: TRBJ1-2
clone_size: -
cdr3_aa: CASSYLGTGGDGYTF

v_call: TRBV6-5
j_call: TRBJ1-2
clone_size: -
cdr3_aa: CASSSRTGGYGYTF

v_call: TRBV18
j_call: TRBJ1-2
clone_size: -
cdr3_aa: CASSSDRHGYTF

v_call: TRBV6-5
j_call: TRBJ1-2
clone_size: few
cdr3_aa: CASSYSSVRYGYTF

v_call: TRBV7-2
j_call: TRBJ1-1
clone_size: once
cdr3_aa: CASRGQGNTEAFF

v_call: TRBV5-4
j_call: TRBJ2-3
clone_size: -
cdr3_aa: CASSLSGRGASTDTQYF

v_call: TRBV19
j_call: TRBJ1-3
clone_size: -
cdr3_aa: CASTKGQTWNTIYF

v_call: TRBV11-1
j_call: TRBJ1-1
clone_size: -
cdr3_aa: CASSLDNMNTEAFF

v_call: TRBV3-1/TRBV3-2
j_call: TRBJ1-1
clone_size: few
cdr3_aa: CASSQETRGTEAFF

v_call: TRBV28
j_call: TRBJ1-1
clone_size: few
cdr3_aa: CASGSTGVEAFF

v_call: TRBV10-3
j_call: TRBJ2-5
clone_size: -
cdr3_aa: CAISDWASQETQYF

v_call: TRBV7-9
j_call: TRBJ1-5
clone_size: -
cdr3_aa: CASSLGQGWDQPQHF

v_call: TRBV28
j_call: TRBJ1-2
clone_size: few
cdr3_aa: CASSSAHAQGIYGYTF

v_call: TRBV25-1
j_call: TRBJ1-6
clone_size: -
cdr3_aa: CASSGQGADSPLHF

v_call: TRBV5-1
j_call: TRBJ1-6
clone_size: -
cdr3_aa: CASSLSPAGNSPLHF

v_call: TRBV29-1
j_call: TRBJ1-4
clone_size: -
cdr3_aa: CSVALGTGPREKLFF

v_call: TRBV6-5
j_call: TRBJ1-1
clone_size: -
cdr3_aa: CASSYSTGRMNTEAFF

v_call: TRBV19
j_call: TRBJ1-5
clone_size: -
cdr3_aa: CASSITGYSNQPQHF

v_call: TRBV6-5
j_call: TRBJ1-1
clone_size: -
cdr3_aa: CASSYFGTGVGTEAFF

v_call: TRBV7-2
j_call: TRBJ1-1
clone_size: once
cdr3_aa: CASSSSSGSWTEAFF

v_call: TRBV27
j_call: TRBJ1-1
clone_size: once
cdr3_aa: CASRDRVTEAFF

v_call: TRBV4-1
j_call: TRBJ1-1
clone_size: -
cdr3_aa: CASSQDRTVNTEAFF

v_call: TRBV7-2
j_call: TRBJ2-3
clone_size: few
cdr3_aa: CASSLQASGGTDTQYF

v_call: TRBV7-2
j_call: TRBJ2-5
clone_size: -
cdr3_aa: CASSLGDRPKETQYF

v_call: TRBV6-5
j_call: TRBJ1-2
clone_size: -
cdr3_aa: CASRSTGSYGYTF

v_call: TRBV7-2
j_call: TRBJ2-1
clone_size: few
cdr3_aa: CASSLSGGTYNEQFF

v_call: TRBV20-1
j_call: TRBJ2-7
clone_size: few
cdr3_aa: CSASPGTGFYEQYF

v_call: TRBV5-1
j_call: TRBJ2-2
clone_size: -
cdr3_aa: CASSEQAGRGAGELFF

v_call: TRBV5-1
j_call: TRBJ2-1
clone_size: -
cdr3_aa: CASSLGTYNEQFF

v_call: TRBV11-3
j_call: TRBJ1-1
clone_size: few
cdr3_aa: CASSKGDTEAFF

v_call: TRBV27
j_call: TRBJ2-3
clone_size: few
cdr3_aa: CASSLSPEAASTDTQYF

v_call: TRBV6-5
j_call: TRBJ1-4
clone_size: -
cdr3_aa: CASSSFDRGEKLFF

v_call: TRBV10-3
j_call: TRBJ2-1
clone_size: -
cdr3_aa: CAISESLAGVNEQFF

v_call: TRBV14
j_call: TRBJ1-2
clone_size: -
cdr3_aa: CASSPSGGYGYTF

v_call: TRBV2
j_call: TRBJ1-1
clone_size: -
cdr3_aa: CASNIRQVNTEAFF

v_call: TRBV9
j_call: TRBJ1-2
clone_size: -
cdr3_aa: CASSVQGSYGYTF

v_call: TRBV6-2/TRBV6-3
j_call: TRBJ2-1
clone_size: -
cdr3_aa: CASSYGLAVNWFF

v_call: TRBV29-1
j_call: TRBJ1-3
clone_size: -
cdr3_aa: CSVGEQGAYGNTIYF

v_call: TRBV2
j_call: TRBJ1-1
clone_size: -
cdr3_aa: CATRGQGAVTEAFF

v_call: TRBV18
j_call: TRBJ1-3
clone_size: once
cdr3_aa: CASSPPRTVGNTIYF

v_call: TRBV29-1
j_call: TRBJ2-2
clone_size: -
cdr3_aa: CSAGTGKGGGTGELFF

v_call: TRBV4-1
j_call: TRBJ1-1
clone_size: -
cdr3_aa: CASSIQATVNTEAFF

v_call: TRBV19
j_call: TRBJ1-2
clone_size: -
cdr3_aa: CASSSEVGGYTF

v_call: TRBV6-1
j_call: TRBJ1-2
clone_size: -
cdr3_aa: CASREGTGGYTF

v_call: TRBV18
j_call: TRBJ1-6
clone_size: few
cdr3_aa: CASSPSGSYSPLHF